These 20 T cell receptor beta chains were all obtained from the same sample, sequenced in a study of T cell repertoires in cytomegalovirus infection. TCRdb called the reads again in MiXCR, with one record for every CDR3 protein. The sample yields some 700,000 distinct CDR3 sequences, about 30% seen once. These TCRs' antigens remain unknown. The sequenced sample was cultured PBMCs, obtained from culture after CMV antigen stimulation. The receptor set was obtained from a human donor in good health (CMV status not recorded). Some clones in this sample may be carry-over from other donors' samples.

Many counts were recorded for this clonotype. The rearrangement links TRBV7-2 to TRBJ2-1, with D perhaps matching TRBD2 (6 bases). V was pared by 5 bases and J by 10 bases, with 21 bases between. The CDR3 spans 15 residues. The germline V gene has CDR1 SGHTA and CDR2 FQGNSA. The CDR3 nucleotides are TGTGCCAGCAGCATGGGACTCCTCGTTTCAAGCGAGCAGTTCTTC. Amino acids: CASSMGLLVSSEQFF.

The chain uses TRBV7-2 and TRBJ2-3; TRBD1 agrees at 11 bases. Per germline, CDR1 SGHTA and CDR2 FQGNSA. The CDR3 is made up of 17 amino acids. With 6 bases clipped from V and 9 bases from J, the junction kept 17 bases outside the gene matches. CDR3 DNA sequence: TGTGCCAGCAGTTCAGGATACCGGGACAGGGGGTCCGACACGCAGTATTTT. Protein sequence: CASSSGYRDRGSDTQYF.

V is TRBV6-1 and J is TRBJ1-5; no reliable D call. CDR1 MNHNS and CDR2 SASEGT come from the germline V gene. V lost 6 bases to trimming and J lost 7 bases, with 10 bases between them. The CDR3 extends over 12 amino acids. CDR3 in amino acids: CASRAGSQPQHF. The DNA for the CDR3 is TGTGCCAGCAGAGCAGGTTCCCAGCCCCAGCATTTT.

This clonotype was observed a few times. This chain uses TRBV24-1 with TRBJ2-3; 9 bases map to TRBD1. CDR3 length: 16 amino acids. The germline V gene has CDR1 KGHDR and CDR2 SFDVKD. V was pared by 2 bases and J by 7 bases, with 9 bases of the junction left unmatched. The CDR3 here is CATSDSGGQGTYTQYF. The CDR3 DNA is TGTGCCACCAGTGATTCAGGAGGACAGGGGACATATACGCAGTATTTT.

DNA for the CDR3: TGTGCCAGCGGAGTGGGGGCTGAAGCTTTCTTT. It translates to CASGVGAEAFF. This sequence joins TRBV2 and TRBJ1-1, with D possibly TRBD1 on 5 matching bases. The germline V gene has CDR1 SNHLY and CDR2 FYNNEI. V was clipped by 8 bases and J by 6 bases, with 10 bases between them. The CDR3 runs to 11 residues.

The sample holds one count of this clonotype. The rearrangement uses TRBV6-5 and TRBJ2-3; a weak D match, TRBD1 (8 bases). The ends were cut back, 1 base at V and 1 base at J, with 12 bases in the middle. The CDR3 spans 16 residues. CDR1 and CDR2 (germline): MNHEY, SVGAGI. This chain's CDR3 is CASSYYRGGGTDTQYF. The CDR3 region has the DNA TGTGCCAGCAGTTACTACAGGGGGGGGGGCACAGATACGCAGTATTTT.

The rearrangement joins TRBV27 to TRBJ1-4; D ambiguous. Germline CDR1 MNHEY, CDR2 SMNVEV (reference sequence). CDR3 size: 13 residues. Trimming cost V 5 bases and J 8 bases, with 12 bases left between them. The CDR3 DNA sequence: TGTGCCAGCAGTCCAGAAGGTGTCGAAAAACTGTTTTTT. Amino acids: CASSPEGVEKLFF.

The CDR3 DNA reads TGTGCCAGCACGTCCGGACTAGGACGGACCGGGGAGCTGTTTTTT. Translated, it gives CASTSGLGRTGELFF. The chain is built from TRBV2 and TRBJ2-2; 7 bases are shared with TRBD2. The germline V gene has CDR1 SNHLY and CDR2 FYNNEI. The CDR3 loop spans 15 amino acids. Trimming at V came to 7 bases and at J to 5 bases, leaving 10 bases not matched to a gene.

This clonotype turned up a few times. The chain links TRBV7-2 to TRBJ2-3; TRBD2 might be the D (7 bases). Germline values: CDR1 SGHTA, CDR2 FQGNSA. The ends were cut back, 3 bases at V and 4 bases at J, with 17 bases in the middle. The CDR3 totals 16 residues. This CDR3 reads CASSFTGRGGSDTQYF. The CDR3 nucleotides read TGTGCCAGCAGCTTTACAGGGAGGGGAGGGTCAGATACGCAGTATTTT.

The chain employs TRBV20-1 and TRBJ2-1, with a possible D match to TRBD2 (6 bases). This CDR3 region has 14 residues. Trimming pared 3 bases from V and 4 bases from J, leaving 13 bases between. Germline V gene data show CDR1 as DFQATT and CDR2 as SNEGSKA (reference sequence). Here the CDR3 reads CSASEVGGYNEQFF. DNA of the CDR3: TGCAGTGCTAGTGAGGTAGGAGGGTACAATGAGCAGTTCTTC.

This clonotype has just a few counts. CDR3 nucleotides: TGTGCCAGCAGTTTTCGCGGGAGGGCCAACGAGCAGTACTTC. Residues: CASSFRGRANEQYF. The V gene is TRBV27, the J gene TRBJ2-7; the match to TRBD2 covers 9 bases. The CDR3 sequence is 14 residues long. Per the germline V gene, CDR1 is MNHEY and CDR2 is SMNVEV (reference sequence). V gave up 3 bases and J gave up 5 bases; unmatched junction bases: 5.

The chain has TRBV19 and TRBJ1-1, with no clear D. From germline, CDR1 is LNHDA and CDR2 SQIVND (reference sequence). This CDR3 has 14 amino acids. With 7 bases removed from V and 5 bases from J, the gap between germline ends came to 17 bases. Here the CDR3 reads CASTPVLGGTEAFF. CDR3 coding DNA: TGTGCCAGTACCCCGGTCCTCGGCGGGACTGAAGCTTTCTTT. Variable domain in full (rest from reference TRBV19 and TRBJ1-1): DGGITQSPKYLFRKEGQNVTLSCEQNLNHDAMYWYRQDPGQGLRLIYYSQIVNDFQKGDIAEGYSVSREKKESFPLTVTSAQKNPTAFYLCASTPVLGGTEAFFGQGTRLTVV.

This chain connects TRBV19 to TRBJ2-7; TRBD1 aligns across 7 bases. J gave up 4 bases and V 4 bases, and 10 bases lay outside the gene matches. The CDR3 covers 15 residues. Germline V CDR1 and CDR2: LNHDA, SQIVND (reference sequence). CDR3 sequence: CASSTRRTGRYEQYF. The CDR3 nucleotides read TGTGCCAGTAGTACCCGCCGGACAGGTCGTTACGAGCAGTACTTC.

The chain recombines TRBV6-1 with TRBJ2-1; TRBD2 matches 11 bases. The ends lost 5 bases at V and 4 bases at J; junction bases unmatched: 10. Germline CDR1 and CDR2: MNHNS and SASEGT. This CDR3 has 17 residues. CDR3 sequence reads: CASSKPRLAGLYNEQFF. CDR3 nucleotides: TGTGCCAGCAGTAAGCCGCGACTAGCGGGGCTTTACAATGAGCAGTTCTTC.

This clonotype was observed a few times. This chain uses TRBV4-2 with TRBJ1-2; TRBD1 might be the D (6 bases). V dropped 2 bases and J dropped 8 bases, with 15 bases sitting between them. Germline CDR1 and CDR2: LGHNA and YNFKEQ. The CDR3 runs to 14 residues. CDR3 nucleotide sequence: TGTGCCAGCAGCCAACGAACAGGGTTTGGGGGCTACACCTTC. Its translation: CASSQRTGFGGYTF.

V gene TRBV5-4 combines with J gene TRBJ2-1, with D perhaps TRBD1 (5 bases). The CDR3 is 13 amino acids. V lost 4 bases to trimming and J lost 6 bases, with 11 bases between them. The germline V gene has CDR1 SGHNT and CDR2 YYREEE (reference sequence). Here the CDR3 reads CASSDRWGNEQFF. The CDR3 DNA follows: TGTGCCAGCAGCGACAGATGGGGCAATGAGCAGTTCTTC.

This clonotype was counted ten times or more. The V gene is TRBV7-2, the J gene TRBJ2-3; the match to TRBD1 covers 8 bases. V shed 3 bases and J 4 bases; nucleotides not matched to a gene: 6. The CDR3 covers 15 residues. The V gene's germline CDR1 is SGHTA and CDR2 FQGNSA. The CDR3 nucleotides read TGTGCCAGCAGCTTCTGGACAGGGTTCTCAGATACGCAGTATTTT. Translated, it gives CASSFWTGFSDTQYF.

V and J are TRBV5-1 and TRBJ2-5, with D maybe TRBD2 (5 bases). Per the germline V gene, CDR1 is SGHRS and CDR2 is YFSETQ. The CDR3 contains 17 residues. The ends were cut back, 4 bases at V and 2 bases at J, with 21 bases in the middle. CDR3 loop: CASSIPRGAFTQETQYF. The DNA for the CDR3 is TGCGCCAGCAGCATCCCCCGGGGAGCTTTTACTCAAGAGACCCAGTACTTC.

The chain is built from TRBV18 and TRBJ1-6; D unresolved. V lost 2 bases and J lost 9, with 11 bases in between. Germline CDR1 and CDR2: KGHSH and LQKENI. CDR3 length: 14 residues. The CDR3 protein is CASSPRALVSPLHF. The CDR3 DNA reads TGTGCCAGCTCACCAAGGGCATTGGTTTCACCCCTCCACTTT.

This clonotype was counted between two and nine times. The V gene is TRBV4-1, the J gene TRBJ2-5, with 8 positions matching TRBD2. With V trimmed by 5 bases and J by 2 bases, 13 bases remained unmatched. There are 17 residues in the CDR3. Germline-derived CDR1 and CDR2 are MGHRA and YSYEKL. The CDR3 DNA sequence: TGCGCCAGCAGCTTACCCCGGGGGGGGGCCCAACAAGAGACCCAGTACTTC. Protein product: CASSLPRGGAQQETQYF.